This T cell receptor (beta chain) was identified during a study of CD8+CD57+ T cells in acquired aplastic anemia. The wider study: Sorted CD4+ and CD8+ cells gave an average of around 3.1 ug of DNA. CD4+ cell libraries from healthy donors averaged about 11 million reads. Study results and caveats: Patients did not significantly differ from controls in CD8+ Simpson's diversity.

With 2 bases removed from V and 4 bases from J, the gap between germline ends came to 15 bases. Germline V CDR1 and CDR2: SGHRS, YFSETQ. This CDR3 region has 16 residues. On this clonotype: Antigen unknown.

Using genomic DNA as the template, TCR beta VDJ and CDR3 profiling was carried out. TCRdb reprocessed the reads with MiXCR, giving one entry per CDR3 protein. Of over 150,000 distinct CDR3 sequences in the sample, approximately 44% were seen once. This receptor was obtained from a human donor in good health. The chain links TRBV5-1 to TRBJ2-2; D perhaps matches TRBD1 (6 bases). The specimen sequenced was sorted CD4+, CD8+, or CD8+CD57+ T cells (not recorded which) from PBMCs. CDR3 loop: CASSLSQDRSTGELFF. The CDR3 DNA reads TGCGCCAGCAGCTTATCCCAAGACAGGAGCACCGGGGAGCTGTTTTTT.